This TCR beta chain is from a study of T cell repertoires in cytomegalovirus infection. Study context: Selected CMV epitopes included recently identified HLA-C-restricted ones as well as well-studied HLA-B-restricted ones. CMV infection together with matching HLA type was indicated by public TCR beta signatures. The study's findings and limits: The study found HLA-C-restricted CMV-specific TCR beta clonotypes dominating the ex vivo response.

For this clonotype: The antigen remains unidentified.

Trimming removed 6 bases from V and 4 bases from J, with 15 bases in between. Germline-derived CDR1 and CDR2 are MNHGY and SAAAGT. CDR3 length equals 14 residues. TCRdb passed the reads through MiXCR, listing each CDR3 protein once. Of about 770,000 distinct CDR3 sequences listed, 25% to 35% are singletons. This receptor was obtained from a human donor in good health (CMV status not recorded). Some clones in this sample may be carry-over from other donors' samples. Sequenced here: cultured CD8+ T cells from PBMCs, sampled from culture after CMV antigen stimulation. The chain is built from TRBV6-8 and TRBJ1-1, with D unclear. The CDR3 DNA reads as TGTGCCAGCAGCTTCGACTGGGAGGGCACTGAAGCTTTCTTT. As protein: CASSFDWEGTEAFF.